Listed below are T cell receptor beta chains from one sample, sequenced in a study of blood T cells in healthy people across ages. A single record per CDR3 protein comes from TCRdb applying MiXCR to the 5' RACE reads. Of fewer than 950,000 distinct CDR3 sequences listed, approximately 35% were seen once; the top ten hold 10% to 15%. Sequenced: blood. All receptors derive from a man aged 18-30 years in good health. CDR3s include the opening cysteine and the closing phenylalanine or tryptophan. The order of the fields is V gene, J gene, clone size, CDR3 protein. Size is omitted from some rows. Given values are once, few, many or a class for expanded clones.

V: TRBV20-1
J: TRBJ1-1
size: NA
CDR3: CSAKSQGAPGAEAFF

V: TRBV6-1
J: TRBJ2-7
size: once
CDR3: CASSTWDGDYEQYF

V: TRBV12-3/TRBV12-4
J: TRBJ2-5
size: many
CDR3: CASRKTGLQETQYF

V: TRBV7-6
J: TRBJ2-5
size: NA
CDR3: CASRSDSNEQYF

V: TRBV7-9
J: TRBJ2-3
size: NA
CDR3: CASTADRQSTDTQDF

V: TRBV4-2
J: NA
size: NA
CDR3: CASSPRGGGENIQYF

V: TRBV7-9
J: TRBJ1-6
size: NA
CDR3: CASSRGRQGYNSPLHF

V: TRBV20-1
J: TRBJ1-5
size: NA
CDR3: CSARGRQGTRQPQHF

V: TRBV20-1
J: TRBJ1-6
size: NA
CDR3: CSARGETGFNSPLHF

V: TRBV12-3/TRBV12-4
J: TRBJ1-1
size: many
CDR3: CASSLRTGSMNTEAFF

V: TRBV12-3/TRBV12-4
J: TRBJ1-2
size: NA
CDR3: CASRPYGAGGYGYTF

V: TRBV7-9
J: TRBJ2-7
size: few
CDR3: CASSPWGSSSYEQYF

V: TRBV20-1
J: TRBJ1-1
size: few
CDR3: CSAMAAEAFF

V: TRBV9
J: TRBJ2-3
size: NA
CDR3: CASSETTQGGDTQYF

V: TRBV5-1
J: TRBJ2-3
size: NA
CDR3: CASGPSGGARDTQYF

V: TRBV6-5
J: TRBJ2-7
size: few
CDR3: CASSRQRQGSYEQYF

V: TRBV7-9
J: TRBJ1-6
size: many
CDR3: CASSLGHGADSPLHF

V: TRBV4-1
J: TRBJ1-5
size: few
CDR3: CASSQGVGSNQPQHF

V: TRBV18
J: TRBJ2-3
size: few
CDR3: CASSPPSAGSTDTQYF

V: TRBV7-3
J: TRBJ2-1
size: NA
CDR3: CASSQEAGDNEQFF

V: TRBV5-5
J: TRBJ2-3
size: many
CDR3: CASSLDIRTGDTQYF

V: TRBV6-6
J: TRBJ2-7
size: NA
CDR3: CASSWDPTLNEQYF

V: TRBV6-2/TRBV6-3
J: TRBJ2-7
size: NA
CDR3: CASSTYPDEIHEQYF

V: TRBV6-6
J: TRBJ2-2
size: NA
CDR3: CASRGQGAGGELFF

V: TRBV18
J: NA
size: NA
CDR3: CASSPRDSYNEQYF

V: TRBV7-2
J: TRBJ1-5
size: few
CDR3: CASSFPGGNQPQHF

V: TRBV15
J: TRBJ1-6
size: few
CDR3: CATSRGDIGSSPLHF

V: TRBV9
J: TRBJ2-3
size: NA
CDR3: CASSRLPTSGGDTDTQYF

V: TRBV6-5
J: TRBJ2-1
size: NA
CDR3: CASSYSRGGSGEQFF

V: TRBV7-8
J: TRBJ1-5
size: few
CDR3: CASSQGGGPNQPQHF

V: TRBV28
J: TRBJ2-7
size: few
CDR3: CASSSPSSEQYF

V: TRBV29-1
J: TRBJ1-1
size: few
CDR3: CSVGGGVTEAFF

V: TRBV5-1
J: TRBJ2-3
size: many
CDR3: CASSYLGQGTDTQYF

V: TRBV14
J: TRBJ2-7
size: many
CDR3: CASSQGLAGSYEQYF

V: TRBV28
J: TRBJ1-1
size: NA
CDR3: CASSTGVYNTEAFF

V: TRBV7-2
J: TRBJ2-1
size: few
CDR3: CASSFTGGTINEQFF

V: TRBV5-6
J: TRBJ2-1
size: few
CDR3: CASSLVHQGIEQFF

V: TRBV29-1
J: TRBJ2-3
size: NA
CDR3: CSAIGETDTQYF

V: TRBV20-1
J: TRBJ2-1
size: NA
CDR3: CSAASYNEQFF

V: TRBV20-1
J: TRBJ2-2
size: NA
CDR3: CSARGGTVNTGELFF

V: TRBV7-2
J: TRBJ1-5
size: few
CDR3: CASSFGTADQPQHF

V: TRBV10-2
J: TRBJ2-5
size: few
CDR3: CASSEWTDVDEQYF

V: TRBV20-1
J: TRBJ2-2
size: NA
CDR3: CSARGIRGERKEIMNTGELFF

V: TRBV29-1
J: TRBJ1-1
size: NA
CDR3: CSGVHRKNTEAFF

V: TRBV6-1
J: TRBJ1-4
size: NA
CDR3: CATSSGEKLFF

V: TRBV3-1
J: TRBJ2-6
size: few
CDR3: CASSKTLGGANVLTF

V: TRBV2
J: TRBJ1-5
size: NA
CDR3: CASRIGQGPQPQHF

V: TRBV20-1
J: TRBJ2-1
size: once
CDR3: CSALAVTNNERFF

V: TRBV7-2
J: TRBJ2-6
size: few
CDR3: CASSPDHPGANVLTF

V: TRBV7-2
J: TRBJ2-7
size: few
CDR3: CASSPAGRNYEQYF

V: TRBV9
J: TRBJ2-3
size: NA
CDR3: CASSGGGGSSTDTQYF

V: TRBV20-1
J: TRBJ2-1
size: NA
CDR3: CSAGDGGPSSYNEQFF

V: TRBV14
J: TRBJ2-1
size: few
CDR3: CASSKETSTGNEQFF

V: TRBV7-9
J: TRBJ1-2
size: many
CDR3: CASNSRDRESTHGYTF